Following are 21 T cell receptor beta chains from one sample sequenced in a study of shared clonotypes between healthy human individuals. Libraries were prepared by immunoSEQ multiplex PCR; TCRdb keeps only in-frame clonotypes and omits some of them. The repertoire holds roughly 2.5 million clones, with around nine tenths as singletons. The sequenced sample consisted of naive CD4+ T cells sorted from blood. The subset denotes: CD45RA+ positively selected. These receptors were collected from a man aged 18 to 30 in good health.

For this clone: Other DNA sequences of this sample code for an identical CDR3. This rearrangement joins TRBV7-2 to TRBJ2-5; 8 nucleotides agree with TRBD1. The CDR3 consists of 13 residues. CDR1 SGHTA and CDR2 FQGNSA come from the germline V gene. V gave up 1 base and J gave up 5 bases; unmatched junction bases: 0. In nucleotides, the CDR3 is TGTGCCAGCAGCTTAGGACAGGGGGAGACCCAGTACTTC. Its protein is CASSLGQGETQYF.

The DNA of the CDR3 is TGTGCCAGCAGCTTATCGGGCGGGAGGGCTATCGGTGATACGCAGTATTTT. Its protein product is CASSLSGGRAIGDTQYF. The J gene is TRBJ2-3, the V gene TRBV7-2; 9 bases line up with TRBD2. The length of the CDR3 is 17 residues. CDR1 is SGHTA, CDR2 FQGNSA, per germline. V shed 2 bases, J shed 6 bases, and the junction held 12 bases outside the gene matches.

The J gene is TRBJ1-2, the V gene TRBV10-3; TRBD1 matches at 7 bases. With V trimmed by 2 bases and J by 2 bases, 5 bases remained unmatched. The CDR3 totals 15 residues. Germline CDR1 is ENHRY and CDR2 is SYGVKD. The CDR3 coding sequence is TGTGCCATCAGTGAGCAGGGGGTATCGAACTATGGCTACACCTTC. Protein sequence: CAISEQGVSNYGYTF.

The rearrangement uses TRBV2 and TRBJ1-1, with 10 bases identical to TRBD1. Trimming cost V 6 bases and J 10 bases; bases outside gene matches: 11. Per the germline V gene, CDR1 is SNHLY and CDR2 is FYNNEI. The CDR3 consists of 14 residues. DNA of the CDR3: TGTGCCAGCAGCCGTACTTTCGGGACAGGGGCAGCTTTCTTT. This encodes CASSRTFGTGAAFF.

The chain links TRBV6-5 to TRBJ1-2; 7 bases line up with TRBD1. The germline V gene encodes CDR1 MNHEY and CDR2 SVGAGI. The CDR3 covers 13 residues. V lost 5 bases and J lost 6; bases outside the gene matches: 6. The CDR3 loop is CASSRTGRNGYTF. DNA for the CDR3: TGTGCCAGCAGTAGGACAGGTCGAAATGGCTACACCTTC.

The V and J genes are TRBV5-4 and TRBJ2-1; 9 bases match TRBD1. The junction had 2 bases not matched to a gene; V was cut back by 4 bases and J by 0 bases. The V gene's germline CDR1 is SGHNT and CDR2 YYREEE (reference sequence). There are 15 residues in the CDR3. For the CDR3, the DNA is TGTGCCAGCAGCAAGGGACAGGGCTCCTACAATGAGCAGTTCTTC. This codes for CASSKGQGSYNEQFF.

The sample holds one count of this clone. The J gene is TRBJ2-6, the V gene TRBV19; weak D call: TRBD2 (5 bases). The CDR3 covers 15 residues. Germline CDR1 is LNHDA and CDR2 is SQIVND (reference sequence). Trimming left V 3 bases short and J 2 bases short, with 8 bases between. The CDR3 sequence: CASSILRAGANVLTF. The CDR3 nucleotides are TGTGCCAGTAGTATCTTGAGGGCTGGGGCCAACGTCCTGACTTTC.

This chain connects TRBV19 to TRBJ1-3; possible D gene TRBD1, 6 bases. CDR1 and CDR2 from the germline V gene are LNHDA and SQIVND (reference sequence). V gave up 4 bases and J gave up 2 bases, with 15 bases separating them. The CDR3 consists of 16 residues. CDR3 amino acids: CASSTAGTYTGNTIYF. The CDR3 DNA sequence: TGTGCCAGTAGTACCGCTGGGACATATACTGGAAACACCATATATTTT.

This sequence joins TRBV11-2 and TRBJ2-4; TRBD2 agrees at 8 bases. CDR1 is SGHAT and CDR2 is FQNNGV in the germline V gene. The CDR3 contains 15 residues. V dropped 3 bases and J dropped 2; count of bases not matched to a gene: 3. The CDR3: CASSFSGVTKNIQYF. The CDR3, as DNA: TGTGCCAGCAGCTTTAGCGGGGTTACCAAAAACATTCAGTACTTC.

V is TRBV7-2 and J is TRBJ2-5; no clear D gene. This CDR3 has 16 residues. CDR1 and CDR2 from the germline V gene are SGHTA and FQGNSA. V dropped 0 bases and J dropped 2 bases, with 13 bases sitting between them. CDR3 DNA sequence: TGTGCCAGCAGCTTAGCGCTGACTTCGACGCAAGAGACCCAGTACTTC. Translation: CASSLALTSTQETQYF.

V gene TRBV7-2 combines with J gene TRBJ2-1; 11 nucleotides agree with TRBD2. Per the germline V gene, CDR1 is SGHTA and CDR2 is FQGNSA. The CDR3 has 16 amino acids. V shed 4 bases and J 3 bases; nucleotides not matched to a gene: 5. The CDR3: CASSSRLAGLYNEQFF. As DNA, the CDR3 is TGTGCCAGCAGCTCCAGACTAGCGGGACTCTACAATGAGCAGTTCTTC.

This clone has only one observation. This chain links TRBV7-9 with TRBJ2-1; 11 bases align to TRBD2. Germline V gene sequence: CDR1 SEHNR, CDR2 FQNEAQ (reference sequence). CDR3 size: 18 residues. The V segment lost 4 bases and the J segment 6 bases; nucleotides outside the gene matches: 14. CDR3 nucleotide sequence: TGTGCCAGCAGCTCGGGACTAGCGGCCTCTCCTCCTACCAATGAGCAGTTCTTC. It specifies CASSSGLAASPPTNEQFF.

This clone was found once. Other DNA sequences in this specimen translate into the identical CDR3. The chain carries TRBV5-1 and TRBJ1-1; no clear D. The CDR3 runs 13 residues. Germline CDR1 and CDR2: SGHRS and YFSETQ. Trimming took off 2 bases at V and 1 base at J, with 6 bases between the two ends. The CDR3 sequence: CASSFSENTEAFF. CDR3 DNA: TGCGCCAGCAGCTTTTCAGAGAACACTGAAGCTTTCTTT.

V gene TRBV2 combines with J gene TRBJ2-1; perhaps TRBD2 as D (7 bases). V was clipped by 6 bases and J by 6 bases, with 18 bases between them. Per the germline V gene, CDR1 is SNHLY and CDR2 is FYNNEI. CDR3 length: 15 amino acids. The CDR3, as DNA: TGTGCCAGCAGAGAAACCGGGGGGCGGGGCAATGAGCAGTTCTTC. Its translation is CASRETGGRGNEQFF.

The chain links TRBV27 to TRBJ1-6, with 9 bases fitting TRBD1. The V gene end was trimmed by 5 bases and the J gene end by 12 bases; junction bases not matched to a gene: 11. CDR1 and CDR2 from the germline V gene are MNHEY and SMNVEV (reference sequence). CDR3 length equals 15 residues. The CDR3 bases are TGTGCCAGCAGTGGGAAGACAGGGGGTATAGGACCCCTCCACTTT. It codes for CASSGKTGGIGPLHF.

V usage is TRBV9 and J usage is TRBJ2-1; TRBD2 aligns across 7 bases. Germline CDR1 is SGDLS and CDR2 is YYNGEE. This CDR3 has 16 amino acids. With 4 bases clipped from V and 0 bases from J, the junction kept 7 bases outside the gene matches. CDR3 nucleotide sequence: TGTGCCAGCAGCCAAGCGGGAACGGTCTCCTACAATGAGCAGTTCTTC. Its translation is CASSQAGTVSYNEQFF.

The chain combines TRBV5-1 with TRBJ1-1; 9 nucleotides agree with TRBD1. J was trimmed by 2 bases and V by 2 bases; bases with no gene match: 7. The germline V gene encodes CDR1 SGHRS and CDR2 YFSETQ. The CDR3 is 16 amino acids. The CDR3 spells CASSFRGQGFNTEAFF. The CDR3 region has the DNA TGCGCCAGCAGCTTTAGGGGACAGGGTTTTAACACTGAAGCTTTCTTT.

This chain links TRBV5-4 with TRBJ1-3; 7 bases map to TRBD1. Germline CDR1 is SGHNT and CDR2 is YYREEE (reference sequence). The CDR3 is 15 amino acids. After removal of 0 bases from V and 4 bases from J, the junction contained 4 bases not matched to a gene. The CDR3 reads CASSLEQGGGNTIYF. Here the CDR3 DNA reads TGTGCCAGCAGCTTGGAGCAGGGGGGAGGAAACACCATATATTTT.

This sequence joins TRBV6-1 and TRBJ2-7, with TRBD1 matching over 9 bases. CDR3 length equals 15 residues. The V and J ends lost 8 bases and 5 bases, in that order; junction bases with no gene match: 13. Germline CDR1 MNHNS, CDR2 SASEGT. CDR3 nucleotides: TGTGCCAGCTCTGTATCCGGGACAGGGTTCAACGAGCAGTACTTC. It specifies CASSVSGTGFNEQYF.

Remarks on this clone: The sample carries other DNA sequences with the same CDR3. The chain links TRBV29-1 to TRBJ1-1; D remains unclear. The V end was cut by 4 bases, the J end by 4 bases, with 7 bases between. Germline CDR1 SQVTM, CDR2 ANQGSEA. CDR3 length equals 11 residues. The CDR3: CSVVRGTEAFF. The CDR3 DNA reads TGCAGCGTTGTACGGGGCACTGAAGCTTTCTTT. Full variable domain (remainder filled in from reference TRBV29-1 and TRBJ1-1): SAVISQKPSRDICQRGTSLTIQCQVDSQVTMMFWYRQQPGQSLTLIATANQGSEATYESGFVIDKFPISRPNLTFSTLTVSNMSPEDSSIYLCSVVRGTEAFFGQGTRLTVV.

The gene calls are TRBV9 and TRBJ1-2; D is unclear. This CDR3 region has 13 residues. CDR1 is SGDLS and CDR2 is YYNGEE in the germline V gene. V lost 2 bases and J 2 bases, leaving 7 bases between the germline ends. The CDR3 sequence is CASSVNENYGYTF. The CDR3, as DNA: TGTGCCAGCAGCGTGAACGAGAACTATGGCTACACCTTC.